This TCR beta chain was found in a study of cytomegalovirus exposure and HLA in healthy donors. This CDR3 region has 15 residues. Between the trimmed V and J ends, which lost 2 bases and 5 bases, there was a span of 12 bases. Germline CDR1 reads LGHNA; CDR2 reads YNFKEQ. PCR employed 60 Vbeta and 13 Jbeta primers. The table came from immunoSEQ multiplex PCR; TCRdb's copy has only in-frame clones and leaves some out. The table shows about 190,000 clones, with around 75% occurring only once. This TCR was sampled from a woman between 25 and 40 years old in good health and CMV-seropositive. The chain employs TRBV4-2 and TRBJ1-4, with D perhaps matching TRBD1 (6 bases). The sequenced sample consisted of PBMCs. The CDR3 loop is CASSQKDRENEKLFF. The DNA for the CDR3 is TGTGCCAGCAGCCAAAAGGACAGAGAGAATGAAAAACTGTTTTTT.